Following are 3 T cell receptor beta chains from one sample sequenced in a study of blood T cell repertoires in COVID-19. Measured with immunoSEQ multiplex PCR; TCRdb has only the in-frame clones, and not every one. This table has under 150,000 clones, around 82% appearing once. Specimen: peripheral blood. The receptors originated from a man aged 55 to 70 with acute or convalescent COVID-19.

The chain joins TRBV19 to TRBJ2-5; the match to TRBD1 covers 12 bases. J gave up 4 bases and V 5 bases, and 8 bases lay outside the gene matches. The CDR3 totals 16 residues. Germline values: CDR1 LNHDA, CDR2 SQIVND (reference sequence). The CDR3 loop is CASSLMGQGARETQYF. CDR3 in DNA: TGTGCCAGTAGTTTGATGGGACAGGGGGCGCGAGAGACCCAGTACTTC.

This sequence joins TRBV6-5 and TRBJ2-2, with 10 bases matching TRBD2. CDR1 is MNHEY, CDR2 SVGAGI, per germline. Unmatched junction bases numbered 3, after V lost 7 bases and J lost 4 bases. This CDR3 comprises 14 residues. The CDR3 sequence: CASKREGSTGELFF. The CDR3 DNA sequence: TGTGCCAGCAAGCGGGAGGGAAGCACCGGGGAGCTGTTTTTT.

The rearrangement links TRBV5-1 to TRBJ1-5, with no clear D. CDR1 is SGHRS and CDR2 is YFSETQ in the germline V gene. Trimming pared 0 bases from V and 0 bases from J, leaving 7 bases between. The CDR3 covers 15 residues. The DNA for the CDR3 is TGCGCCAGCAGCTTGGGCGGGTATAGCAATCAGCCCCAGCATTTT. Its protein is CASSLGGYSNQPQHF.